This T cell receptor beta chain was profiled in a study of regulatory T cells in long-lasting Graves disease (TCRdb year 2021). Background for the entire study: To count as having persistent Graves' disease, a patient had to have received antithyroid drug treatment for over 5 years with TSH receptor autoantibodies remaining persistently positive. TCR sequencing covered some 13 persistent and approximately 20 newly diagnosed Graves' disease patients, some 33 samples in total. In the clinical cohort, patients with persistent Graves' disease had used antithyroid drugs for an average of about 9.4 years. Patients with persistent Graves' disease were compared with patients with newly diagnosed Graves' disease using TCR sequencing and RNA sequencing of peripheral blood. The study was registered as a clinical trial and conducted in China. Study-wide findings and limitations: A larger number of public clonotypes was shared among persistent patients (2,741) than among newly diagnosed patients (roughly 970). The small sample size was acknowledged by the authors as a limitation that may reduce accuracy. The study examined only peripheral blood because the primary lesion, thyroid tissue, could not be accessed. Compared with newly diagnosed patients, persistent Graves' disease patients had lower TCR Shannon entropy and fewer highly expanded clones, which suggests clonal expansion. Preferential use of TRBV28, TRBJ1-2 and TRBJ2-5 was observed in persistent disease, whereas TRBV20-1 and TRBJ2-1 were favored in newly diagnosed disease. Only the TCR beta chain was sequenced and analyzed.

The method was multiplex PCR. TCRdb shows the sequencer as Illumina HiSeq 4000. iRepertoire HTBI primers and Arm-PCR amplification of CDR3 regions were used to construct TCR beta libraries. Gel purification was performed on PCR products prior to sequencing. In the source study's methods: Across samples, around 62 TRBV and roughly 15 TRBJ segments were identified and used for gene usage analysis of CDR3 amino acid clonotypes. COPE and FqMerger were used to merge filtered high-quality paired reads into contigs. BLAST was used to align contigs to IMGT TRBV, TRBD and TRBJ reference genes, and CDR3 was defined according to IMGT. Clonotypes above 0.1% frequency were classified as highly expanded clones. Shannon entropy served as the measure of repertoire diversity, while the Gini coefficient captured V-J evenness. A clonotype was considered public if more than one individual shared it. TCRdb cleaned the public reads at Q25 with fastp, built clones with MiXCR and kept in-frame beta chains. Every distinct CDR3 protein forms one entry, paired with its most common genes and DNA. TCRdb's processing, not the study's, gives the V and J calls here. In this sample the table shows 400,000 to 450,000 distinct CDR3 sequences, 20% to 30% of which occur a single time. The ten largest account for roughly 30% of the sample.

Spanning cysteine to phenylalanine, the CDR3 consists of 16 amino acids. Only the CDR3 portion is preserved as DNA: 48 bases, with reading frame beginning at the first base. V is shortened by 6 bases, J by 1 base, and the region joining them spans 18 bases. Via the germline V gene, CDR1 is SNHLY and CDR2 FYNNEI. In this sample, this clonotype turned up many times. Its antigen specificity is not known. Base qualities are missing; no much larger clone stands one base away. The sample's time point label, decoded: persistent/refractory GD, antithyroid drugs over 5 years with positive TRAb. For both TCR sequencing and RNA sequencing, RNA was extracted from PBMCs in TRIzol. Graves' disease was diagnosed according to American Thyroid Association guidelines. Recruitment of patients was carried out at an endocrinology department in Xi'an, China. From each patient, approximately 10 milliliters of peripheral blood was collected into an EDTA anticoagulant tube. Ficoll Paque Plus density gradient separation was used to isolate PBMCs, and no additional T cell sorting was done. RNA quality was checked with an Agilent 2100 Bioanalyzer and agarose gel, and concentration with a NanoDrop 2000.

This TCR came from a female donor with Graves disease. The rearranged segments are TRBV2 and TRBJ1-1, with TRBD1 tentatively as D gene (5 bases match). Sequenced here: peripheral blood mononuclear cells (PBMCs), sampled when the disease was refractory, from a patient treated with antithyroid drugs. The CDR3 region: CASRYSGPPANTEAFF. Read as DNA, the sequence is TGTGCCAGCAGGTACTCGGGGCCGCCGGCGAACACTGAAGCTTTCTTT.